This T cell receptor beta chain stems from a study of cytomegalovirus exposure and HLA in healthy donors. General study results and limits: Among the CMV-associated chains, a few were confirmed in vitro as specific for CMV antigens. The study put some 160 TCR beta chains on its list as cytomegalovirus-associated.

TCRdb's copy holds only in-frame clones and misses some; the assay was immunoSEQ multiplex PCR. The sample has a few hundred thousand clones; over 80% are singletons. V was pared by 2 bases and J by 2 bases, with 12 bases between. This CDR3 has 15 residues. CDR1 is MDHEN and CDR2 is SYDVKM in the germline V gene. In regard to this clone: Its antigen is not known.

This receptor was taken from a woman aged 25 to 39 in good health and CMV-seropositive. The rearrangement joins TRBV28 to TRBJ1-2, with a tentative D call TRBD1 (5 bases). The sequenced sample consisted of PBMCs. The CDR3: CASSLSEGRNYGYTF. DNA for the CDR3: TGTGCCAGCAGTTTAAGTGAGGGGAGAAACTATGGCTACACCTTC.